The sequence of this T cell receptor beta chain was determined in a study of PD-1 blockade in classical Hodgkin lymphoma. Study-wide results and caveats: Repertoires differed for reasons still undefined, possibly disease activity or prior therapy.

Each patient relapsed following autologous stem cell transplantation, and prior brentuximab vedotin exposure differed. In its sample, this clone was seen once. The antigen is undetermined. The CDR3 has 15 amino acids. Trimming pared 5 bases from V and 0 bases from J, leaving 10 bases between. Germline V gene lookup returns CDR1 LNHDA and CDR2 SQIVND (reference sequence). The data were produced by immunoSEQ multiplex PCR, yet TCRdb's version contains in-frame clones alone and is incomplete. The sample yields about 58,000 clones, 85% to 95% seen once. The chain combines TRBV19 with TRBJ2-2; D may match TRBD1 or TRBD2 (6 bases each). The TCR comes from a human donor with classical Hodgkin lymphoma. The source material was peripheral blood mononuclear cells (PBMCs), sampled before the second cycle of nivolumab. CDR3 bases: TGTGCCAGTAGTTATCGGGGGCCGAACACCGGGGAGCTGTTTTTT. Protein product: CASSYRGPNTGELFF.